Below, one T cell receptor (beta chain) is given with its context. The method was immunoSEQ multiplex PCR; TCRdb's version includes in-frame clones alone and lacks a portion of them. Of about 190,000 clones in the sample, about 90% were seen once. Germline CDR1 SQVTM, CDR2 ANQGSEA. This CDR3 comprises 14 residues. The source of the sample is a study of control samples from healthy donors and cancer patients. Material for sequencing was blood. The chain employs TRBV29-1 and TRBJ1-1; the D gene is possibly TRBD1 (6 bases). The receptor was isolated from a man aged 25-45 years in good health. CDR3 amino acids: CTGTPPGANTEAFF. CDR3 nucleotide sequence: TGCACCGGTACTCCGCCGGGGGCAAACACTGAAGCTTTCTTT.